These T cell receptor beta chains were read from a single sample in a study of beta chain features in type 1 diabetes. Libraries were prepared by immunoSEQ multiplex PCR; TCRdb keeps only in-frame clonotypes and omits some of them. The top ten hold 0.7% of the sample, which has more than 150,000 clones, 9% to 10% seen once. Input material: central memory CD4+ T cells from blood. The receptor source for this set is a woman aged 25 to 39 with type 1 diabetes. Each CDR3 is given with its conserved first and last residue. A D gene is named only where the DNA matches it firmly. Size is stated for part of the rows, as once, few or many counts, or as a class when the clone is expanded.

.,TRBV21-1,.,22,TRBJ2-5,CASSKEVARTDHLGAEKETQYF,TGTGCCAGCAGCAAAGAGGTCGCGAGGACGGACCACCTAGGGGCCGAAAAAGAGACCCAGTACTTC
TRBD1,TRBV29-1,.,15,TRBJ2-3,CSVTPGTENTDTQYF,TGCAGCGTTACACCCGGGACAGAAAACACAGATACGCAGTATTTT
.,TRBV29-1,.,11,TRBJ1-1,CSVTTNTEAFF,TGCAGCGTTACTACGAACACTGAAGCTTTCTTT
TRBD1,TRBV28,.,14,TRBJ2-7,CASSPAGTAQVQYF,TGTGCCAGCAGTCCCGCAGGGACAGCCCAGGTGCAGTACTTC
TRBD2,TRBV30,.,17,TRBJ2-1,CAWTYSGSRGSYNEQFF,TGTGCCTGGACCTATAGCGGGAGTAGGGGCTCCTACAATGAGCAGTTCTTC
.,TRBV28,many,15,TRBJ1-1,CASRGGNVMNTEAFF,TGTGCCAGCAGGGGGGGGAACGTCATGAACACTGAAGCTTTCTTT
TRBD1,TRBV27,.,16,TRBJ2-4,CASSPGQGGYKNIQYF,TGTGCCAGCAGTCCAGGACAGGGGGGCTACAAAAACATTCAGTACTTC
TRBD2,TRBV4-2,.,15,TRBJ2-1,CASWNGLAGKSEQFF,TGTGCCAGCTGGAACGGACTAGCGGGAAAGTCTGAGCAGTTCTTC
.,TRBV29-1,few,14,TRBJ1-1,CSLKPGAVDTEAFF,TGCAGCCTCAAGCCAGGGGCAGTGGACACTGAAGCTTTCTTT
TRBD1,TRBV7-3,.,15,TRBJ1-2,CASSATGGANYGYTF,TGTGCCAGCAGCGCCACAGGGGGCGCAAACTATGGCTACACCTTC
TRBD1,TRBV29-1,.,13,TRBJ1-2,CSVEETGNYGYTF,TGCAGCGTTGAAGAGACAGGGAACTATGGCTACACCTTC
TRBD2,TRBV30,few,14,TRBJ2-3,CAWSGTSVTDTQYF,TGTGCCTGGAGTGGAACTAGCGTCACAGATACGCAGTATTTT
TRBD1,TRBV2,.,13,TRBJ2-7,CASSRDRESEQYF,TGTGCCAGCAGTCGGGACAGGGAATCCGAGCAGTACTTC
TRBD1,TRBV2,.,13,TRBJ1-2,CAREGTANYGYTF,TGTGCCAGAGAGGGGACAGCTAACTATGGCTACACCTTC
.,TRBV27,.,16,TRBJ1-2,CASSPPLGREGYGYTF,TGTGCCAGCAGTCCCCCTCTCGGCAGGGAGGGTTATGGCTACACCTTC
TRBD2,TRBV15,.,15,TRBJ2-7,CATSRDLGAGGEQYF,TGTGCCACCAGCAGAGATCTGGGGGCGGGAGGCGAGCAGTACTTC
TRBD2,TRBV30,many,15,TRBJ2-7,CAWSGAGWATYEQYF,TGTGCCTGGAGCGGAGCGGGGTGGGCGACCTACGAGCAGTACTTC
.,TRBV20-1,.,11,TRBJ1-2,CSASPNYGYTF,TGCAGTGCTAGCCCGAACTATGGCTACACCTTC
.,TRBV27,.,15,TRBJ2-5,CASIRVGIIGETQYF,TGTGCCAGCATCAGGGTAGGGATAATAGGAGAGACCCAGTACTTC
TRBD2,TRBV5-1,.,15,TRBJ2-1,CASSLSGAVYNEQFF,TGCGCCAGCAGCTTGAGCGGGGCAGTTTACAATGAGCAGTTCTTC
TRBD1,TRBV6-1,.,17,TRBJ2-1,CASSATGQGLFSNEQFF,TGTGCCAGCAGTGCCACAGGACAGGGATTATTCTCCAATGAGCAGTTCTTC
.,TRBV7-9,.,16,TRBJ2-7,CASSLSATASSYEQYF,TGTGCCAGCAGCTTAAGTGCTACAGCCAGCTCCTACGAGCAGTACTTC
TRBD2,TRBV5-1,few,15,TRBJ2-1,CASSRTSGIRDEQFF,TGCGCCAGCAGCCGGACTAGCGGGATTAGGGATGAGCAGTTCTTC
TRBD2,TRBV7-6,.,15,TRBJ2-1,CASSLEAGGTGEQFF,TGTGCCAGCAGCTTAGAAGCGGGAGGAACCGGTGAGCAGTTCTTC
.,TRBV5-8,.,13,TRBJ2-3,CASSPGVRDTQYF,TGTGCCAGCAGCCCGGGGGTTAGAGATACGCAGTATTTT
TRBD2,TRBV5-4,few,16,TRBJ2-7,CASSPGTSGRAGEQYF,TGTGCCAGCAGCCCCGGGACTAGCGGGAGGGCTGGTGAGCAGTACTTC
TRBD2,TRBV7-6,.,15,TRBJ2-1,CASSITSGSWNEQFF,TGTGCCAGCAGCATAACTAGCGGGAGTTGGAATGAGCAGTTCTTC
.,TRBV5-1,.,14,TRBJ1-1,CASSFDRPNTEAFF,TGCGCCAGCAGCTTCGACAGGCCCAACACTGAAGCTTTCTTT
TRBD2,TRBV23-1,.,18,TRBJ2-1,CASSQGTSGRTSHNEQFF,TGCGCCAGCAGTCAGGGGACTAGCGGGAGGACCTCCCACAATGAGCAGTTCTTC
.,TRBV7-2,few,13,TRBJ2-3,CASSPARLSTQYF,TGTGCCAGCAGCCCCGCCAGGCTAAGTACGCAGTATTTT
TRBD2,TRBV25-1,few,15,TRBJ2-7,CASSPLAGRDYEQYF,TGTGCCAGCAGTCCACTAGCGGGACGAGACTACGAGCAGTACTTC
.,TRBV28,few,13,TRBJ1-2,CASSLRQFYGYTF,TGTGCCAGCAGTTTGCGGCAGTTCTATGGCTACACCTTC
TRBD2,TRBV7-3,.,15,TRBJ2-1,CASSSLAGGLNEQFF,TGTGCCAGCAGCTCACTAGCGGGAGGCTTAAATGAGCAGTTCTTC